This TCR beta chain was identified in a study of CD8 T cells in ankylosing spondylitis. Study findings and constraints: In synovial fluid and blood from reactive arthritis, some motif variants were previously reported. The authors found the disease-linked clones to be CD8+ and relatively rare in peripheral blood. Significantly higher representation of disease-linked clones was reported for matched ankylosing spondylitis synovial fluid. Characteristic of ankylosing spondylitis blood, it appeared, was a TCR beta motif comprising several highly homologous variants.

Generation of TCR beta libraries employed quantitative 5'-RACE incorporating molecular barcodes. TCRdb analysed the 5' RACE reads with MiXCR anew, one entry per CDR3 protein. The sample has about 500,000 distinct CDR3 sequences, about 5.4% seen once. V was pared by 2 bases and J by 0 bases, with 5 bases between. This CDR3 comprises 14 residues. The germline V gene encodes CDR1 MNHEY and CDR2 SMNVEV (reference sequence). This clonotype has a count of ten or more. What it recognizes is unknown. Sequenced input: blood, either unsorted or a sorted T cell fraction (not recorded which). This TCR was recovered from a male donor with ankylosing spondylitis. The chain is built from TRBV27 and TRBJ1-5; D uncertain. The CDR3 nucleotides read TGTGCCAGCAGTTTACAGAGTAGCAATCAGCCCCAGCATTTT. Amino acids: CASSLQSSNQPQHF.